This entry lists 21 T cell receptor beta chains sequenced from one sample in a study of T cells in Graves' hyperthyroidism and ophthalmopathy (dated by TCRdb to between 2017 and 2020). To prepare the library, multiplex PCR was applied. The sequencing machine was an Illumina HiSeq 2000. TCR beta CDR3 regions were amplified from RNA transcripts. For the first round of RT-PCR on the TCR CDR3, the HTBI primer set was used together with the Qiagen OneStep RT-PCR kit. TCRdb reworked the public reads: Q25 trimming with fastp, MiXCR clone assembly, productive beta chains retained. A single entry per CDR3 protein holds the most common genes and DNA from its merged rows. Recorded for this sample are 530,000 or so distinct CDR3 sequences; 17% of them occurred a single time. The ten largest account for 15% to 20% of the sample. The sample taken for sequencing was blood. The receptors here all came from a woman aged 18-29 years with Graves' ophthalmopathy.

This rearrangement joins TRBV20-1 to TRBJ2-3; 15 bases agree with TRBD2. Germline CDR1 is DFQATT and CDR2 is SNEGSKA (reference sequence). The CDR3 runs 17 residues. V trimming: 3 bases; J trimming: 4 bases; junction bases outside the gene matches: 8. Here the CDR3 reads CSASRTSGGAHPDTQYF. CDR3 DNA: TGCAGTGCTAGCCGGACTAGCGGGGGGGCCCACCCAGATACGCAGTATTTT.

The table lists this clonotype with many counts. J is TRBJ2-7 and V is TRBV7-9; the match to TRBD1 covers 9 bases. V was clipped by 1 base and J by 2 bases; unmatched bases: 3. Germline assignment: CDR1 SEHNR and CDR2 FQNEAQ (reference sequence). This CDR3 contains 15 residues. The CDR3 spells CASSLVGQGTYEQYF. The CDR3 DNA is TGTGCCAGCAGCTTAGTGGGACAGGGAACCTACGAGCAGTACTTC.

This clonotype was seen at least ten times. The CDR3 protein is CASSLASSGNTEAFF. The CDR3 region has the DNA TGTGCCAGCAGCTTAGCTTCGTCAGGGAACACTGAAGCTTTCTTT. V usage is TRBV7-6 and J usage is TRBJ1-1; no clear D. Trimming shortened V by 0 bases and J by 1 base, and 9 bases separated the two germline ends. CDR3 length: 15 residues. CDR1 and CDR2 (germline): SGHVS, FNYEAQ.

This clonotype was picked up many times. The chain combines TRBV2 with TRBJ2-3; no definite D call. Per the germline V gene, CDR1 is SNHLY and CDR2 is FYNNEI. This CDR3 spans 12 amino acids. Trimming cost V 6 bases and J 5 bases, with 9 bases left between them. In nucleotides, the CDR3 is TGTGCCAGCAGAGAATTAGGAGATACGCAGTATTTT. It specifies CASRELGDTQYF.

This clonotype was found many times. The rearrangement joins TRBV20-1 to TRBJ1-5, with D hard to call. V shed 0 bases and J shed 0 bases, with 6 bases lying between them. Germline CDR1 and CDR2: DFQATT and SNEGSKA (reference sequence). The CDR3 consists of 14 residues. For the CDR3, the DNA is TGCAGTGCTAGAGAATCCCCTAGCAATCAGCCCCAGCATTTT. Translated: CSARESPSNQPQHF.

This clonotype has a handful of counts. The CDR3 loop reads CSATTPQGAGYNSPLHF. In DNA form, the CDR3 reads TGCAGTGCTACCACTCCTCAGGGGGCTGGTTATAATTCACCCCTCCACTTT. The chain has TRBV20-1 and TRBJ1-6, with TRBD1 identical over 8 bases. The CDR3 loop spans 17 amino acids. CDR1 and CDR2 from the germline V gene are DFQATT and SNEGSKA (reference sequence). Trimming at V came to 4 bases and at J to 4 bases, leaving 12 bases not matched to a gene.

This clonotype was observed a few times. The chain links TRBV2 to TRBJ1-5, with no clear D. Per the germline V gene, CDR1 is SNHLY and CDR2 is FYNNEI. There are 15 residues in the CDR3. The ends were cut back, 6 bases at V and 3 bases at J, with 15 bases in the middle. In nucleotides, the CDR3 is TGTGCCAGCAGGAGGGATAGGGCCTTCAATCAGCCCCAGCATTTT. This codes for CASRRDRAFNQPQHF. Combining the CDR3 with reference TRBV2 and TRBJ1-5 gives the whole variable domain EPEVTQTPSHQVTQMGQEVILRCVPISNHLYFYWYRQILGQKVEFLVSFYNNEISEKSEIFDDQFSVERPDGSNFTLKIRSTKLEDSAMYFCASRRDRAFNQPQHFGDGTRLSIL.

This clonotype was recorded many times. The rearrangement joins TRBV13 to TRBJ2-7; 8 bases map to TRBD1. The CDR3 length is 15 residues. Trimming cost V 5 bases and J 2 bases; bases outside gene matches: 8. Germline V gene sequence: CDR1 PRHDT, CDR2 FYEKMQ (reference sequence). The CDR3, as DNA: TGTGCCAGCAGCCCCATTGGCAGGGGGCCCTACGAGCAGTACTTC. Residues: CASSPIGRGPYEQYF.

The chain is built from TRBV12-5 and TRBJ2-5; a possible D gene is TRBD2 (5 bases). V was clipped by 2 bases and J by 1 base, with 11 bases between them. Germline V gene data show CDR1 as LGHNT and CDR2 as FRNRAP. The CDR3 length is 15 residues. In DNA form, the CDR3 reads TGTGCTAGTGGTTTGTACGGGGTTGCCCAAGAGACCCAGTACTTC. Encoded protein: CASGLYGVAQETQYF.

This clonotype was counted only a few times. V usage is TRBV6-1 and J usage is TRBJ1-2, with no clear D. CDR1 MNHNS and CDR2 SASEGT come from the germline V gene. Trimming pared 4 bases from V and 3 bases from J, leaving 9 bases between. The CDR3 contains 13 residues. CDR3 coding DNA: TGTGCCAGCAGTGGAACAGAAGACTATGGCTACACCTTC. Protein: CASSGTEDYGYTF.

The chain uses TRBV7-6 and TRBJ2-1, with 7 positions matching TRBD1. Germline V lookup: CDR1 SGHVS, CDR2 FNYEAQ. J was trimmed by 5 bases and V by 5 bases; bases with no gene match: 15. The CDR3 spans 17 residues. CDR3 sequence reads: CASSNQGGSLIHNEQFF. In nucleotides, the CDR3 is TGTGCCAGCAGCAACCAAGGGGGCTCCCTCATCCACAATGAGCAGTTCTTC.

The V call is TRBV11-2, the J call TRBJ2-7, with 9 bases aligning to TRBD1. The CDR3 consists of 16 residues. Looked up from germline, CDR1 is SGHAT and CDR2 is FQNNGV. The J segment lost 2 bases and the V segment lost 5 bases, leaving 10 bases of the junction unmatched. CDR3 region: CASSRLQGAVAYEQYF. In nucleotides, the CDR3 is TGTGCCAGCAGCCGACTACAGGGGGCAGTAGCCTACGAGCAGTACTTC.

This clonotype has just a few counts. The rearrangement links TRBV25-1 to TRBJ2-3, with 7 bases fitting TRBD1. CDR3 size: 17 residues. V lost 3 bases to trimming and J lost 5 bases; unmatched junction nucleotides: 14. The germline gives CDR1 MGHDK, CDR2 SYGVNS. The CDR3 region has the DNA TGTGCCAGCAGTGACTTTTCGGGACGGGCAGGGGGAGATACGCAGTATTTT. This codes for CASSDFSGRAGGDTQYF. Full variable domain (outside the CDR3, taken from reference TRBV25-1 and TRBJ2-3): EADIYQTPRYLVIGTGKKITLECSQTMGHDKMYWYQQDPGMELHLIHYSYGVNSTEKGDLSSESTVSRIRTEHFPLTLESARPSHTSQYLCASSDFSGRAGGDTQYFGPGTRLTVL.

This clonotype was seen repeatedly, ten times or more. The CDR3 is CASMRRQARGTGELFF. DNA for the CDR3: TGTGCCAGCATGAGACGACAGGCGCGTGGCACCGGGGAGCTGTTTTTT. V gene TRBV2 combines with J gene TRBJ2-2; D perhaps matches TRBD1 (6 bases). The CDR3 contains 16 residues. Trimming took off 7 bases at V and 4 bases at J, with 19 bases between the two ends. From germline, CDR1 is SNHLY and CDR2 FYNNEI.

This clonotype was counted at least ten times. The chain has TRBV20-1 and TRBJ2-7; 14 bases match TRBD2. This CDR3 contains 17 residues. From germline, CDR1 is DFQATT and CDR2 SNEGSKA (reference sequence). V shed 0 bases and J 1 base; nucleotides not matched to a gene: 5. In DNA form, the CDR3 reads TGCAGTGCTAGAGATCGCGGACTAGCGGGAGGATCCTACGAGCAGTACTTC. It encodes CSARDRGLAGGSYEQYF.

This clonotype has ten or more counts. The V and J genes are TRBV30 and TRBJ2-2; no definite D call. This CDR3 spans 13 amino acids. V lost 0 bases and J 6 bases, leaving 8 bases between the germline ends. Germline-derived CDR1 and CDR2 are GTSNPN and SVGIG (reference sequence). CDR3 sequence: CAWSVHGSGELFF. CDR3 DNA sequence: TGTGCCTGGAGTGTACATGGGTCCGGGGAGCTGTTTTTT.

This clonotype appeared many times. The chain joins TRBV7-3 to TRBJ1-5; D unclear. Germline V gene sequence: CDR1 SGHTA, CDR2 FQGTGA. Trimming shortened V by 1 base and J by 5 bases, and 9 bases separated the two germline ends. This CDR3 has 14 residues. In DNA, the CDR3 is TGTGCCAGCAGCTTAAGGGCTAGTGATCAGCCCCAGCATTTT. It encodes CASSLRASDQPQHF. Based on the CDR3 plus reference TRBV7-3 and TRBJ1-5, the full variable domain is GAGVSQTPSNKVTEKGKYVELRCDPISGHTALYWYRQSLGQGPEFLIYFQGTGAADDSGLPNDRFFAVRPEGSVSTLKIQRTERGDSAVYLCASSLRASDQPQHFGDGTRLSIL.

This clonotype was seen a few times. A clone one base away is much larger, so this may be a read error. V and J are TRBV6-2 or TRBV6-3 and TRBJ1-1; D is ambiguous. Germline CDR1 and CDR2: MNHEY and SVGEGT. This CDR3 contains 14 residues. DNA for the CDR3: TGTGCCAGCAGTTACCGGACGGAGAACACTGAAGCTCTCTTT. It codes for CASSYRTENTEALF.

The genes are TRBV14 and TRBJ2-7; D is perhaps TRBD2 (6 bases). CDR1 SGHDN and CDR2 FVKESK come from the germline V gene. This CDR3 has 14 amino acids. V was clipped by 2 bases and J by 6 bases, with 14 bases between them. DNA for the CDR3: TGTGCCAGCAGCCAATCAACGGGAGTGGGCGAGCAGTACTTC. Its translation is CASSQSTGVGEQYF.

The chain combines TRBV4-1 with TRBJ1-2; no firm D call. V was cut by 1 base and J by 0 bases, with 9 bases left in between. The CDR3 sequence is 15 residues long. Germline V gene data show CDR1 as MGHRA and CDR2 as YSYEKL. CDR3 region: CASSQGPGTNYGYTF. The CDR3 nucleotides are TGCGCCAGCAGCCAAGGCCCCGGGACTAACTATGGCTACACCTTC.

Regarding this clonotype: A much larger clone is a single base away; this may be a read error. The V and J genes are TRBV18 and TRBJ2-2; TRBD1 or TRBD2 may be the D gene (5 bases each). The CDR3 runs 15 residues. Per the germline V gene, CDR1 is KGHSH and CDR2 is LQKENI. The CDR3 bases are TGTGTCAGCTCGTCCGGGACCGTGAACACCGGGGAGCTGTTTTTT. Translated, it gives CVSSSGTVNTGELFF. Filled out from reference TRBV18 and TRBJ2-2, the complete variable domain reads NAGVMQNPRHLVRRRGQEARLRCSPMKGHSHVYWYRQLPEEGLKFMVYLQKENIIDESGMPKERFSAEFPKEGPSILRIQQVVRGDSAAYFCVSSSGTVNTGELFFGEGSRLTVL.